The T cell receptor (beta chain) described here comes from a study of blood T cell repertoires in COVID-19. The CDR3 has 15 residues. Germline CDR1 SNHLY, CDR2 FYNNEI. The junction had 9 bases not matched to a gene; V was cut back by 6 bases and J by 4 bases. Method: immunoSEQ multiplex PCR; TCRdb's copy keeps in-frame clones and lacks some. Among under 250,000 clones, around 90% were seen once, and the ten largest hold about 4%. Cohorts were based on clinical histories the participants reported. This clone appeared a few times. This receptor was taken from a woman aged 25 to 45 who had been exposed to COVID-19. The chain has TRBV2 and TRBJ2-7, with 10 bases that match TRBD1. Sequencing was done on a sample of PBMCs or T cells enriched from blood (not recorded which). This chain's CDR3 is CASSAKTGGQYEQYF. The DNA for the CDR3 is TGTGCCAGCAGCGCAAAGACAGGGGGCCAATACGAGCAGTACTTC.